This TCR beta chain is from a study of T cell changes during pregnancy in multiple sclerosis. The CDR3 is 15 residues long. Germline V gene data show CDR1 as LGHNA and CDR2 as YNFKEQ. V was pared by 3 bases and J by 3 bases, with 14 bases between. Using immunoSEQ multiplex PCR, the repertoire was profiled, and TCRdb retains in-frame clones only, with some absent. The sample shows about 61,000 clones, over 90% of them seen only once. The specimen comprised CD8+ T cells from peripheral blood mononuclear cells, sampled in the third trimester of pregnancy. The sequence came from a female donor with multiple sclerosis, enrolled in a pregnancy study. The chain is built from TRBV4-2 and TRBJ2-5, with D possibly matching TRBD2 (5 bases). The CDR3 DNA sequence: TGTGCCAGCAGCCAGGTTGGGAGAAGTAAAGAGACCCAGTACTTC. Residues: CASSQVGRSKETQYF.